The rows below give T cell receptor beta chains drawn from one sample of a study of cytomegalovirus exposure and HLA in healthy donors. TCRdb keeps only in-frame clones here, not all; method: immunoSEQ multiplex PCR. The data show about 130,000 clones, about three quarters seen once. The sample comprised PBMCs. Receptors originate from a woman in her fifties or sixties in good health and CMV-seropositive. CDR3s include the opening cysteine and the closing phenylalanine or tryptophan. The order of the fields is J gene, CDR3 length, D gene, V gene, clone size, CDR3 DNA, CDR3 protein. A D gene is named only where the DNA matches it firmly. Some rows mark clone size as missing; the rest say once, few, many or name a class of expanded clone.

j_call: TRBJ2-4
cdr3_length: 16
d_call: TRBD1
v_call: TRBV28
clone_size: NA
cdr3_nt: TGTGCCAGCAGTTTCCCGCGACAGGGGGCCAAAAACATTCAGTACTTC
cdr3_aa: CASSFPRQGAKNIQYF

j_call: TRBJ2-5
cdr3_length: 14
d_call: NA
v_call: TRBV9
clone_size: NA
cdr3_nt: TGTGCCAGCAGCAAACAGGGCGTACAAGAGACCCAGTACTTC
cdr3_aa: CASSKQGVQETQYF

j_call: TRBJ2-5
cdr3_length: 16
d_call: TRBD2
v_call: TRBV2
clone_size: few
cdr3_nt: TGTGCCAGCAGTGAGAGGGTAGCGGGGGGGCGTGAGACCCAGTACTTC
cdr3_aa: CASSERVAGGRETQYF

j_call: TRBJ2-1
cdr3_length: 15
d_call: NA
v_call: TRBV5-3
clone_size: few
cdr3_nt: TGTGCCAGAAGCTTGGCCAGCGGCTCCTACAATGAGCAGTTCTTC
cdr3_aa: CARSLASGSYNEQFF

j_call: TRBJ2-5
cdr3_length: 15
d_call: NA
v_call: TRBV4-3
clone_size: NA
cdr3_nt: TGCGCCAGCAGCCAAGATTTGGCAGAACAAGAGACCCAGTACTTC
cdr3_aa: CASSQDLAEQETQYF

j_call: TRBJ1-6
cdr3_length: 12
d_call: NA
v_call: TRBV2
clone_size: NA
cdr3_nt: TGTGCCAGCAGTGACGGGAATTCACCCCTCCACTTT
cdr3_aa: CASSDGNSPLHF

j_call: TRBJ1-5
cdr3_length: 12
d_call: NA
v_call: TRBV6-6
clone_size: NA
cdr3_nt: TGTGCCAGCAAAGAGGGCAATCAGCCCCAGCATTTT
cdr3_aa: CASKEGNQPQHF

j_call: TRBJ1-5
cdr3_length: 17
d_call: NA
v_call: TRBV30
clone_size: NA
cdr3_nt: TGTGCCTGGAGTGTAACCAGGGTGGCCCCTAGCAATCAGCCCCAGCATTTT
cdr3_aa: CAWSVTRVAPSNQPQHF

j_call: TRBJ2-6
cdr3_length: 16
d_call: NA
v_call: TRBV6-5
clone_size: once
cdr3_nt: TGTGCCAGCAGTTACTATTCAGGTTCTGGGGCCAACGTCCTGACTTTC
cdr3_aa: CASSYYSGSGANVLTF

j_call: TRBJ1-3
cdr3_length: 13
d_call: NA
v_call: TRBV6-5
clone_size: NA
cdr3_nt: TGTGCCAGCAGTTACTCGGGCCGAAACACCATATATTTT
cdr3_aa: CASSYSGRNTIYF

j_call: TRBJ2-2
cdr3_length: 15
d_call: NA
v_call: TRBV6-5
clone_size: NA
cdr3_nt: TGTGCCAGCAGGTTTACTAGTCGTGACACCGGGGAGCTGTTTTTT
cdr3_aa: CASRFTSRDTGELFF

j_call: TRBJ2-3
cdr3_length: 16
d_call: TRBD2
v_call: TRBV7-9
clone_size: NA
cdr3_nt: TGTGCCAGCAGCTTGGGGCTAGCGGGGGGCACAGATACGCAGTATTTT
cdr3_aa: CASSLGLAGGTDTQYF

j_call: TRBJ2-7
cdr3_length: 12
d_call: NA
v_call: TRBV5-1
clone_size: NA
cdr3_nt: TGCGCCAGCAGCTTGGGAGCTTACGAGCAGTACTTC
cdr3_aa: CASSLGAYEQYF

j_call: TRBJ1-5
cdr3_length: 13
d_call: NA
v_call: TRBV7-8
clone_size: few
cdr3_nt: TGTGCCAGCAGCGTGACAGGCGATCAGCCCCAGCATTTT
cdr3_aa: CASSVTGDQPQHF

j_call: TRBJ1-2
cdr3_length: 12
d_call: TRBD1
v_call: TRBV30
clone_size: few
cdr3_nt: TGTGCCTGGACCGGGACAGGTTATGGCTACACCTTC
cdr3_aa: CAWTGTGYGYTF

j_call: TRBJ1-1
cdr3_length: 13
d_call: TRBD1
v_call: TRBV5-4
clone_size: NA
cdr3_nt: TGTGCCAGCAGCGTACAGGGGGCGGCTGAAGCTTTCTTT
cdr3_aa: CASSVQGAAEAFF

j_call: TRBJ1-2
cdr3_length: 15
d_call: NA
v_call: TRBV27
clone_size: NA
cdr3_nt: TGTGCCAGCAGTTTCCCCCGGGTCGGCAGGGAAGGCTACACCTTC
cdr3_aa: CASSFPRVGREGYTF

j_call: TRBJ1-2
cdr3_length: 16
d_call: TRBD1
v_call: TRBV5-6
clone_size: NA
cdr3_nt: TGTGCCAGCAGCTTTCCATATTTTAGGGGGACAGGGAACTACACCTTC
cdr3_aa: CASSFPYFRGTGNYTF

j_call: TRBJ1-6
cdr3_length: 18
d_call: TRBD1
v_call: TRBV4-2
clone_size: NA
cdr3_nt: TGTGCCAGCAGCCGAGGACAGGGTGCGAGCTCCTATAATTCACCCCTCCACTTT
cdr3_aa: CASSRGQGASSYNSPLHF

j_call: TRBJ1-3
cdr3_length: 15
d_call: TRBD1
v_call: TRBV7-2
clone_size: NA
cdr3_nt: TGTGCCAGCAGTCGGACAGGGAACTCTGGAAACACCATATATTTT
cdr3_aa: CASSRTGNSGNTIYF

j_call: TRBJ2-1
cdr3_length: 14
d_call: NA
v_call: TRBV7-2
clone_size: NA
cdr3_nt: TGTGCCAGCAGCTCCAGGGGGGCCACTTATTCACAGTTCTTC
cdr3_aa: CASSSRGATYSQFF

j_call: TRBJ1-6
cdr3_length: 13
d_call: NA
v_call: TRBV30
clone_size: NA
cdr3_nt: TGTGCCTGGACCCCCGACGGGGATTCACCCCTCCACTTT
cdr3_aa: CAWTPDGDSPLHF

j_call: TRBJ1-2
cdr3_length: 15
d_call: NA
v_call: TRBV14
clone_size: NA
cdr3_nt: TGTGCCAGCAGCAAACAGGGAGTAACCGCCTATGGCTACACCTTC
cdr3_aa: CASSKQGVTAYGYTF

j_call: TRBJ1-3
cdr3_length: 14
d_call: NA
v_call: TRBV19
clone_size: once
cdr3_nt: TGTGCCAGTAGTCTCCGCGGGTTCGGAAACACCATATATTTT
cdr3_aa: CASSLRGFGNTIYF

j_call: TRBJ2-3
cdr3_length: 15
d_call: TRBD1
v_call: TRBV11-2
clone_size: NA
cdr3_nt: TGTGCCAGCAGCCAAAGAGGGGGCCTCACAGATACGCAGTATTTT
cdr3_aa: CASSQRGGLTDTQYF

j_call: TRBJ2-2
cdr3_length: 15
d_call: NA
v_call: TRBV5-5
clone_size: once
cdr3_nt: TGTGCCAGCAGCTTGGGTACGGGGGTCCCCGGGGAGCTGTTTTTT
cdr3_aa: CASSLGTGVPGELFF

j_call: TRBJ1-4
cdr3_length: 14
d_call: NA
v_call: TRBV30
clone_size: NA
cdr3_nt: TGTGCCTGGACCGCGGATTCAACTAATGAAAAACTGTTTTTT
cdr3_aa: CAWTADSTNEKLFF

j_call: TRBJ2-1
cdr3_length: 14
d_call: NA
v_call: TRBV5-1
clone_size: once
cdr3_nt: TGCGCCAGCAGCTTGGGAGCAGGACTCAATGAGCAGTTCTTC
cdr3_aa: CASSLGAGLNEQFF

j_call: TRBJ1-4
cdr3_length: 12
d_call: NA
v_call: TRBV6-1
clone_size: NA
cdr3_nt: TGTGCCAGCAGTCGGACACAGGAGAAACTGTTTTTT
cdr3_aa: CASSRTQEKLFF

j_call: TRBJ2-5
cdr3_length: 15
d_call: TRBD1
v_call: TRBV5-8
clone_size: NA
cdr3_nt: TGTGCCAGCAGCTGGGGGACGACAGGGCGGGAGACCCAGTACTTC
cdr3_aa: CASSWGTTGRETQYF

j_call: TRBJ2-3
cdr3_length: 17
d_call: NA
v_call: TRBV23-1
clone_size: NA
cdr3_nt: TGCGCCAGCAGTCAATCCCTAACTAGTGGGAGAGAAGATACGCAGTATTTT
cdr3_aa: CASSQSLTSGREDTQYF

j_call: TRBJ2-7
cdr3_length: 16
d_call: TRBD2
v_call: TRBV4-1
clone_size: few
cdr3_nt: TGCGCCAGCAGCCAAGTCGGGCTAGCGGACTCCTACGAGCAGTACTTC
cdr3_aa: CASSQVGLADSYEQYF

j_call: TRBJ1-5
cdr3_length: 17
d_call: TRBD1
v_call: TRBV4-1
clone_size: NA
cdr3_nt: TGCGCCAGCAGCCAAGATACCGGGACAGGGGTCAATCAGCCCCAGCATTTT
cdr3_aa: CASSQDTGTGVNQPQHF

j_call: TRBJ1-5
cdr3_length: 15
d_call: TRBD1
v_call: TRBV7-2
clone_size: NA
cdr3_nt: TGTGCCAGCAGCTTTTCCCACAGGGGGCCTCAGCCCCAGCATTTT
cdr3_aa: CASSFSHRGPQPQHF

j_call: TRBJ1-5
cdr3_length: 15
d_call: NA
v_call: TRBV4-3
clone_size: NA
cdr3_nt: TGCGCCAGCAGCCACGTGGACACGAACAATCAGCCCCAGCATTTT
cdr3_aa: CASSHVDTNNQPQHF

j_call: TRBJ1-2
cdr3_length: 16
d_call: TRBD1
v_call: TRBV5-1
clone_size: few
cdr3_nt: TGCGCCAGCAGCCCGCCCGGGACAGGGTCTAACTATGGCTACACCTTC
cdr3_aa: CASSPPGTGSNYGYTF

j_call: TRBJ2-7
cdr3_length: 17
d_call: NA
v_call: TRBV9
clone_size: few
cdr3_nt: TGTGCCAGCAGCGACGGAATGTCTTGGCGGAAAACCTACGAGCAGTACTTC
cdr3_aa: CASSDGMSWRKTYEQYF

j_call: TRBJ2-6
cdr3_length: 17
d_call: NA
v_call: TRBV5-5
clone_size: once
cdr3_nt: TGTGCCAGCAGCTTGGAAAGATCGGGCTCTGGGGCCAACGTCCTGACTTTC
cdr3_aa: CASSLERSGSGANVLTF

j_call: TRBJ2-5
cdr3_length: 16
d_call: NA
v_call: TRBV7-9
clone_size: once
cdr3_nt: TGTGCCAGCAGCCCCAGGGGTCTGGGCTCTCAAGAGACCCAGTACTTC
cdr3_aa: CASSPRGLGSQETQYF

j_call: TRBJ2-7
cdr3_length: 15
d_call: TRBD2
v_call: TRBV27
clone_size: once
cdr3_nt: TGTGCCAGCAGGCTTACTAGCGGGAGTTCCTACGAGCAGTACTTC
cdr3_aa: CASRLTSGSSYEQYF

j_call: TRBJ2-2
cdr3_length: 14
d_call: TRBD1
v_call: TRBV5-1
clone_size: few
cdr3_nt: TGCGCCAGCAGTAGGGACAGCTCAACCGGGGAGCTGTTTTTT
cdr3_aa: CASSRDSSTGELFF

j_call: TRBJ1-4
cdr3_length: 14
d_call: NA
v_call: TRBV28
clone_size: NA
cdr3_nt: TGTGCCAGCAGTCACAGGGCCGGAGGTGAAAAACTGTTTTTT
cdr3_aa: CASSHRAGGEKLFF

j_call: TRBJ2-5
cdr3_length: 14
d_call: TRBD2
v_call: TRBV5-4
clone_size: NA
cdr3_nt: TGTGCCAGCAGAGACCCTAGCGGGAGTGAGACCCAGTACTTC
cdr3_aa: CASRDPSGSETQYF

j_call: TRBJ1-2
cdr3_length: 14
d_call: TRBD1
v_call: TRBV7-2
clone_size: NA
cdr3_nt: TGTGCCAGCAGGCCCCCGGGACAGGGGAATGGCTACACCTTC
cdr3_aa: CASRPPGQGNGYTF

j_call: TRBJ2-7
cdr3_length: 12
d_call: NA
v_call: TRBV21-1
clone_size: many
cdr3_nt: TGTGCCAGCAGCACGACAGGGAACGAGCAGTACTTC
cdr3_aa: CASSTTGNEQYF

j_call: TRBJ2-7
cdr3_length: 15
d_call: TRBD2
v_call: TRBV6-1
clone_size: NA
cdr3_nt: TGTGCCAGCAGTGGAGTAGCGGGAGGGCTAGAAGAGCAGTACTTC
cdr3_aa: CASSGVAGGLEEQYF

j_call: TRBJ2-3
cdr3_length: 15
d_call: TRBD2
v_call: TRBV5-4
clone_size: NA
cdr3_nt: TGTGCCAGCAGCTTTTCAGCGGGGGTCACAGATACGCAGTATTTT
cdr3_aa: CASSFSAGVTDTQYF

j_call: TRBJ1-2
cdr3_length: 13
d_call: TRBD1
v_call: TRBV19
clone_size: once
cdr3_nt: TGTGCCAGTAGTAGGAGGACAGGAGGCGGCTACACCTTC
cdr3_aa: CASSRRTGGGYTF

j_call: TRBJ1-1
cdr3_length: 11
d_call: NA
v_call: TRBV25-1
clone_size: NA
cdr3_nt: TGTGCCAGCAGTGAAGTCCAAGAAGCTTTCTTT
cdr3_aa: CASSEVQEAFF

j_call: TRBJ1-2
cdr3_length: 14
d_call: TRBD1
v_call: TRBV6-6
clone_size: NA
cdr3_nt: TGTGCCAGCAGCGGCGGGACAGGGAACTATGGCTACACCTTC
cdr3_aa: CASSGGTGNYGYTF

j_call: TRBJ2-7
cdr3_length: 16
d_call: TRBD2
v_call: TRBV5-4
clone_size: NA
cdr3_nt: TGTGCCAGCAGCGAGGGGCTGCGGACTAGCGTGTACGAGCAGTACTTC
cdr3_aa: CASSEGLRTSVYEQYF

j_call: TRBJ1-3
cdr3_length: 14
d_call: TRBD1
v_call: TRBV6-5
clone_size: once
cdr3_nt: TGTGCCGCTGGGGGACAGGGCTCTGGAAACACCATATATTTT
cdr3_aa: CAAGGQGSGNTIYF

j_call: TRBJ1-4
cdr3_length: 15
d_call: NA
v_call: TRBV11-2
clone_size: NA
cdr3_nt: TGTGCCAGCAGCATCCTACAGTCAACTAATGAAAAACTGTTTTTT
cdr3_aa: CASSILQSTNEKLFF